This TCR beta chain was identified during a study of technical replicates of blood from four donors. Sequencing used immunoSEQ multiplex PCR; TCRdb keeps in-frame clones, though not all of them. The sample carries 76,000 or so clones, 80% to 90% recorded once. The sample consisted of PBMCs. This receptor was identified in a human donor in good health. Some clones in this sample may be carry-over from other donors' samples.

Written as DNA, the CDR3 is TGTGCTAGTGGCTACCAAACCGAGACAGGCACCTCTGGGGCCAACGTCCTGACTTTC. The encoded protein is CASGYQTETGTSGANVLTF. The J gene is TRBJ2-6, the V gene TRBV12-5, with a possible D match to TRBD1 (6 bases). V was cut by 6 bases and J by 0 bases, with 21 bases left in between. Per the germline V gene, CDR1 is LGHNT and CDR2 is FRNRAP. The CDR3 is made up of 19 amino acids.